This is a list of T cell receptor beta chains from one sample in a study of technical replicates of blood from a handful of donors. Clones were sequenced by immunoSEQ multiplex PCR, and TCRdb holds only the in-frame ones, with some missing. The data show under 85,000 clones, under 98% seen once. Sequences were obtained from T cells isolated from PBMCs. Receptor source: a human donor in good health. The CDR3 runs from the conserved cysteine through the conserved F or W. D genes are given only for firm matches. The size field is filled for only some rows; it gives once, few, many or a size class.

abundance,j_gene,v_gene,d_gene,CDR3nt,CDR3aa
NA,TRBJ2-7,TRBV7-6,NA,TGTGCCAGCAGCTCGGTACGGGAGAATCGTTTTGAGCAGTACTTC,CASSSVRENRFEQYF
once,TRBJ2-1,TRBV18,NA,TGTGCCAGCTCACCGACAGCTACCTACAATGAGCAGTTCTTC,CASSPTATYNEQFF
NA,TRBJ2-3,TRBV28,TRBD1,TGTGCCAGCAGTGCTTACAGGGGTTTGACAGATACGCAGTATTTT,CASSAYRGLTDTQYF
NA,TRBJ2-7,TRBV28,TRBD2,TGTGCCAGCTGTTCCGGGACTACCTACTACGAGCAGTACTTC,CASCSGTTYYEQYF
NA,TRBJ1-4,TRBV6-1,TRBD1,TGTGCCAGCAGTGAAGGCTTAGGGACAGTCGAAAAACTGTTTTTT,CASSEGLGTVEKLFF
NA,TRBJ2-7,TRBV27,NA,TGTGCCAGCAGTTCCGGGGGCTACGAGCAGTACTTC,CASSSGGYEQYF
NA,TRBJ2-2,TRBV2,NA,TGTGCCAGCAGTGGGGTTCGGGGAGGCGGGGAGCTGTTTTTT,CASSGVRGGGELFF
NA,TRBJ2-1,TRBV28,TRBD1,TGTGCCAGCAGTTTGCCCTCACAGGGGGTATGGGATGAGCAGTTCTTC,CASSLPSQGVWDEQFF
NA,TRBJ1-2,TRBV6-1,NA,TGTGCCAGCAGTGAAGGACAGCCAAACTATGGCTACACCTTC,CASSEGQPNYGYTF
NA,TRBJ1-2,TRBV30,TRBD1,TGTGCCTGGAGTGGCGGACAGGTGAACTATGGCTACACCTTC,CAWSGGQVNYGYTF
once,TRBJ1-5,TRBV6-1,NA,TGTGCCAGCAGTGAATATGGAGGTTTCAGCAATCAGCCCCAGCATTTT,CASSEYGGFSNQPQHF
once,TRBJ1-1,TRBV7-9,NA,TGTGCCAGCAGCTTAGGCGGGGACACTGAAGCTTTCTTT,CASSLGGDTEAFF
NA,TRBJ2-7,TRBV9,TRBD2,TGTGCCAGCAGCCCAGACGAAGGACTAGCGGGAGAGCAGTACTTC,CASSPDEGLAGEQYF
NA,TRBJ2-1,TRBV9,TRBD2,TGTGCCAGCAGCCCGGGACTACCCTACAATGAGCAGTTCTTC,CASSPGLPYNEQFF
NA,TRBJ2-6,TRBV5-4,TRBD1,TGTGCCAGCAGCAAGGGACAGGACTTTACTGGGGCCAACGTCCTGACTTTC,CASSKGQDFTGANVLTF
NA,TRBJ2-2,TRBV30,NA,TGTGCCTCAGTTTTCACCGGGGAGCTGTTTTTT,CASVFTGELFF
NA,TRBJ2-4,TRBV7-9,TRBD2,TGTGCCAGCAGTGAACTAGCGGGAGGAGGAAACATTCAGTACTTC,CASSELAGGGNIQYF
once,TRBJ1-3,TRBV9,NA,TGTGCCAGCAGCCCCTATGGAAACACCATATATTTT,CASSPYGNTIYF
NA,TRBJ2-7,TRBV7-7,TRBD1,TGTGCTAGCAGCTTAGCCGGGACAGGGTACGAGCAGTACTTC,CASSLAGTGYEQYF
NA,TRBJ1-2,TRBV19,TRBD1,TGTGCCAGTAGTAGGGACAGGGGGCGCGTCTATGGCTACACCTTC,CASSRDRGRVYGYTF
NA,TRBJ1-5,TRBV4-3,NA,TGCGCCAGCAGCCAAGAGGCCGGGGGCAATCAGCCCCAGCATTTT,CASSQEAGGNQPQHF
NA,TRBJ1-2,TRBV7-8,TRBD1,TGTGCCAGCAGCGTGACAGGGTCAAACTATGGCTACACCTTC,CASSVTGSNYGYTF
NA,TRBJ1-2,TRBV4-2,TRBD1,TGTGCCAGCAGCCAAAAGACAGGGGTTGGCCCTTCCTATGGCTACACCTTC,CASSQKTGVGPSYGYTF
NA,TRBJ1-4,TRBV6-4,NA,TGTGCCAGCAGTGACTCGATAATCCCAGGACAGAATGAAAAACTGTTTTTT,CASSDSIIPGQNEKLFF
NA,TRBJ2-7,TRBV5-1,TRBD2,TGCGCCAGCAGCCTCTCGGATGGGACTAGCGGGAGAAGTAAGAACGAGCAGTACTTC,CASSLSDGTSGRSKNEQYF
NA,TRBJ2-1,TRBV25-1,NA,TGTGCCAGCCGCCAAACAGGGAAGGATGAGCAGTTCTTC,CASRQTGKDEQFF
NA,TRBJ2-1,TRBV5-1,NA,TGCGCCAGCAGCTCTCTAAATTCAGGGTTGGATGAGCAGTTCTTC,CASSSLNSGLDEQFF
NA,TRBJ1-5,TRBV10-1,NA,TGCGCCACCAGGGGCCATCAGCCCCAGCATTTT,CATRGHQPQHF